This entry features one T cell receptor beta chain sequence. There is no known antigen for this receptor. Base-call qualities are not available, and no considerably larger clone is one nucleotide away. The entry originates in a study of blood T cell repertoires in COVID-19 (TCRdb year 2020). A note on the overall study: Samples from collaborators originated in the United States, Italy and Spain and spanned both the acute and convalescent phases of COVID-19. Nearly every sample came with metadata listing a de-identified subject ID, COVID-19 status, age in years and sex. The prospective study material was composed of cDNA or gDNA derived from T cells, B-cell-depleted T cells, or PBMCs. Where available, HLA class I and class II types were obtained from metadata supplied by the sample provider rather than from assay-based typing. The samples were drawn from two sources: the first 160 participants of the ongoing ImmuneRACE study, and some 1,300 subjects contributed by 6 global collaborators. The repertoires were made available in a free public database intended to serve as a resource for research on the immune response to SARS-CoV-2. The dataset comprised deeply sampled blood TCRbeta repertoires from subjects exposed to, actively infected with, or recovered from COVID-19.

Collaborating institutions collected whole blood in K2EDTA tubes following their own protocols. For TCRbeta analysis, collaborator samples were shipped as frozen whole blood, as isolated PBMCs, or as DNA extracted from either sample type. The immunoSEQ Assay, a bias-controlled multiplex PCR, was used to amplify TCRbeta CDR3 regions from genomic DNA. The paper's processing steps were these. Nucleated cell counts per sample were estimated from amplification of reference gene primers within the assay. Sequence reads were collapsed and filtered to measure the absolute abundance of every unique TCRbeta CDR3 rearrangement. For each sample, productive Simpson clonality was calculated by taking the square root of Simpson's diversity index across productive rearrangements. This immuneACCESS table, as held by TCRdb, lists in-frame sequences with V and J called but not all clones. Of the missing ones, under half trace to an unresolved V gene in checked studies; the others have no known cause. For V, J and clone size, that table is used; D and trimming come from the DNA. This sample holds some 200,000 clones; 75% to 80% were observed only once. About 25% of the sample belongs to the ten largest clones.

Results and caveats for the whole study, not just this receptor: The amount of clinical and demographic metadata varied by source and participant and was provided uncurated.

Looking up the germline V gene (reference sequence) yields CDR1 GTSNPN and CDR2 SVGIG. Reading from cysteine to phenylalanine, the CDR3 counts 14 amino acids. Only the CDR3 DNA stays, 42 bases, in frame from base 1. Relative to germline, V is 8 bases shorter and J is 1 base shorter, with 14 bases between their ends. This sequence was found in a woman aged 70-85 years with acute or convalescent COVID-19. Recombination connected TRBV30 to TRBJ2-2, with an unclear D gene assignment. Sequencing input: peripheral blood. The nucleotide sequence reads TGTGCCGATCGGTTCCCCGGGAACACCGGGGAGCTGTTTTTT. The resulting protein is CADRFPGNTGELFF. With all but the CDR3 taken from the reference TRBV30 and TRBJ2-2 genes, the full variable domain is: SQTIHQWPATLVQPVGSPLSLECTVEGTSNPNLYWYRQAAGRGLQLLFYSVGIGQISSEVPQNLSASRPQDRQFILSSKKLLLSDSGFYLCADRFPGNTGELFFGEGSRLTVL.